This TCR beta chain was identified in a study of cytomegalovirus exposure and HLA in healthy donors. V shed 3 bases and J shed 3 bases, with 14 bases lying between them. This CDR3 spans 16 amino acids. CDR1 and CDR2 from the germline V gene are MGHDK and SYGVNS. Comments on this clone: No antigen is known for it.

The study's findings and limits: The study designated 150 to 200 TCR beta chains cytomegalovirus-associated. Associated with HLA alleles at 0.05 false discovery rate in a later analysis were over 15,000 TCR beta sequences. Later work found most CMV-associated TCR beta chains apparently HLA-restricted.

In the PCR, 60 Vbeta and 13 Jbeta primers were used. Assay: immunoSEQ multiplex PCR; the TCRdb copy retains only in-frame clones and omits some. The sample has some 150,000 clones; about 84% are singletons. The receptor comes from a woman between 35 and 50 years old in good health and CMV-seropositive. Sequenced input: PBMCs. The gene calls are TRBV25-1 and TRBJ2-2, with D perhaps TRBD1 (6 bases). This CDR3 is CASSDHARGDTGELFF. In nucleotides, the CDR3 is TGTGCCAGCAGTGATCACGCCAGGGGAGACACCGGGGAGCTGTTTTTT. Complete variable domain (other parts from reference TRBV25-1 and TRBJ2-2): EADIYQTPRYLVIGTGKKITLECSQTMGHDKMYWYQQDPGMELHLIHYSYGVNSTEKGDLSSESTVSRIRTEHFPLTLESARPSHTSQYLCASSDHARGDTGELFFGEGSRLTVL.